The 5 T cell receptor beta chains listed next were all sequenced from one sample in a study of radiation and T cells in renal cell carcinoma. Data came from immunoSEQ multiplex PCR; TCRdb stores just in-frame clones and leaves some out. This sample yields 140,000 or so clones, of which nearly 90% are seen a single time; about 11% belongs to the top ten. Time point: baseline pretreatment blood. Treatment given: 15 Gy SBRT to primary tumor, nephrectomy 4 weeks later. The sequenced sample was blood, obtained from a patient whose treatment included radiotherapy and nephrectomy. These receptors were obtained from a woman aged 45-65 years with renal cell carcinoma.

This clone was seen a few times. The junction and the germline gene differ at one end; a read error may be behind it. The rearrangement links TRBV7-7 to TRBJ2-1; D not certain. The CDR3 is made up of 15 amino acids. Looked up from germline, CDR1 is SSHAT and CDR2 is FNYEAQ (reference sequence). CDR3 amino acids: CASSLGSATWNEQFF. The CDR3 bases are TGTGCTAGCAGCTTAGGTTCCGCGACTTGGAATGAGCAGTTCTTC.

J is TRBJ1-2 and V is TRBV7-2; D gene unclear. The CDR3 covers 15 residues. CDR1 is SGHTA, CDR2 FQGNSA, per germline. The V end lost 3 bases, the J end lost 0 bases, and 11 bases lay between the germline ends. CDR3 in amino acids: CASSLDGTPNYGYTF. The CDR3 nucleotides read TGTGCCAGCAGCTTGGACGGTACCCCTAACTATGGCTACACCTTC.

The chain combines TRBV9 with TRBJ1-5; a weak D match, TRBD1 (5 bases). There are 14 residues in the CDR3. The germline gives CDR1 SGDLS, CDR2 YYNGEE. Trimming shortened V by 3 bases and J by 9 bases, and 16 bases separated the two germline ends. The CDR3 DNA sequence: TGTGCCAGCAGCGCTCGGGACGGACCGGGGCCCCAGCATTTT. It yields the protein CASSARDGPGPQHF. Full variable domain (rest looked up from reference TRBV9 and TRBJ1-5): DSGVTQTPKHLITATGQRVTLRCSPRSGDLSVYWYQQSLDQGLQFLIQYYNGEERAKGNILERFSAQQFPDLHSELNLSSLELGDSALYFCASSARDGPGPQHFGDGTRLSIL.

CDR3 nucleotide sequence: TGTGCCAGCAGCTTAGCATCCCCGGGGATAGGCACTGAAGCTTTCTTT. Translated: CASSLASPGIGTEAFF. The chain recombines TRBV7-6 with TRBJ1-1, with no clear D. Germline values: CDR1 SGHVS, CDR2 FNYEAQ. V was cut by 0 bases and J by 4 bases, with 15 bases left in between. The CDR3 spans 16 residues.

CDR3 in DNA: TGTGCCAGCAGTGAAACTAGCGGGGGGAGACTACAAGATACGCAGTATTTT. Encoded protein: CASSETSGGRLQDTQYF. This sequence joins TRBV2 and TRBJ2-3; 12 positions agree with TRBD2. This CDR3 has 17 amino acids. The germline V gene has CDR1 SNHLY and CDR2 FYNNEI. V was pared by 2 bases and J by 5 bases, with 8 bases of the junction left unmatched.